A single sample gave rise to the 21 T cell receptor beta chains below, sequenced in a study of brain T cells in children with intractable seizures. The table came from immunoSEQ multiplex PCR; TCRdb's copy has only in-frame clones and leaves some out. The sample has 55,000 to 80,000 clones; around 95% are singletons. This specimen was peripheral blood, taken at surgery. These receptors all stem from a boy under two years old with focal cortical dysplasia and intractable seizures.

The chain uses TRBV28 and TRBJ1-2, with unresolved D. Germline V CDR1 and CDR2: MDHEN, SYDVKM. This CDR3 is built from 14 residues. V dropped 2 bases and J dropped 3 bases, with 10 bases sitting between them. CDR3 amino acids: CASSLTRFDYGYTF. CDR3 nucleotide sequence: TGTGCCAGCAGTTTAACCCGTTTCGACTATGGCTACACCTTC.

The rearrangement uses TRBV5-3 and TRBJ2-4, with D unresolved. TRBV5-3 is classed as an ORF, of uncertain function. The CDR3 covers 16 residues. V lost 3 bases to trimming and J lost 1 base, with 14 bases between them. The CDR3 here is CARSSQQPRAKNIQYF. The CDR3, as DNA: TGTGCCAGAAGCTCCCAGCAACCGCGGGCCAAAAACATTCAGTACTTC.

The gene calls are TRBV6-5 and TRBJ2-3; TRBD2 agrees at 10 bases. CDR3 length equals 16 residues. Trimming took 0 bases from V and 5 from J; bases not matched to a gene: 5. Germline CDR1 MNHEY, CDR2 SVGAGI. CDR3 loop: CASSYSLAGVGDTQYF. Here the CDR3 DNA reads TGTGCCAGCAGTTACTCGCTAGCGGGAGTCGGAGATACGCAGTATTTT.

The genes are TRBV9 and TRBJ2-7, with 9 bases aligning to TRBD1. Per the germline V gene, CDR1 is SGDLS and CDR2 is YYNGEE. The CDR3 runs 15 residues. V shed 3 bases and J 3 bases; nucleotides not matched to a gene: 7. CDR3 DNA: TGTGCCAGCAGCGCTGGGACAGGGTGGGTCTACGAGCAGTACTTC. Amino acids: CASSAGTGWVYEQYF.

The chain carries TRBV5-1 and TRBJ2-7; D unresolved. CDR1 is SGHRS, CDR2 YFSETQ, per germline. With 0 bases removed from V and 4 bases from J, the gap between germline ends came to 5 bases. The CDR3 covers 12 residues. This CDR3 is CASSLDEYEQYF. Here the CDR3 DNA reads TGCGCCAGCAGCTTGGACGAATACGAGCAGTACTTC.

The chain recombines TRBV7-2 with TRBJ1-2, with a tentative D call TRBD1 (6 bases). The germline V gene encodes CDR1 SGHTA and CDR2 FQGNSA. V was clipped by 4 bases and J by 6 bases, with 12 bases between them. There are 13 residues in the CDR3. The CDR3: CASSSGTLNGYTF. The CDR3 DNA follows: TGTGCCAGCAGCTCCGGGACACTGAATGGCTACACCTTC.

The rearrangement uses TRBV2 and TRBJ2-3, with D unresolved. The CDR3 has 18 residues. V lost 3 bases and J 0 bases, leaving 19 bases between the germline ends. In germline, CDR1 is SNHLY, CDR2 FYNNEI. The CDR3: CASSEGYRRESSTDTQYF. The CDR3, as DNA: TGTGCCAGCAGTGAGGGCTACCGCAGAGAATCTAGCACAGATACGCAGTATTTT. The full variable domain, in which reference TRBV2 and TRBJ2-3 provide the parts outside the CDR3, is EPEVTQTPSHQVTQMGQEVILRCVPISNHLYFYWYRQILGQKVEFLVSFYNNEISEKSEIFDDQFSVERPDGSNFTLKIRSTKLEDSAMYFCASSEGYRRESSTDTQYFGPGTRLTVL.

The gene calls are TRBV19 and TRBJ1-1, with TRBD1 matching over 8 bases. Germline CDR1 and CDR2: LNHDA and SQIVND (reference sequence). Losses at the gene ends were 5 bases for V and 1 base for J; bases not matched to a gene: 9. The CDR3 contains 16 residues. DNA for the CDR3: TGTGCCAGTAGTTCCTGGCGGACAGGGAAGAACACTGAAGCTTTCTTT. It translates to CASSSWRTGKNTEAFF.

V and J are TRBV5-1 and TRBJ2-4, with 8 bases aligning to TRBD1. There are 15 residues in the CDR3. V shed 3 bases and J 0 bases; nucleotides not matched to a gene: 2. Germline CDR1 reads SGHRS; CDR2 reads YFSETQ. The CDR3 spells CASSSQGAAKNIQYF. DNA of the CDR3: TGCGCCAGCAGCTCCCAGGGGGCAGCCAAAAACATTCAGTACTTC.

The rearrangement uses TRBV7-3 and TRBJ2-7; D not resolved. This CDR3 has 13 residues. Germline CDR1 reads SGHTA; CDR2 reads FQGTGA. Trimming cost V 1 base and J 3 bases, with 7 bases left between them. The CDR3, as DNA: TGTGCCAGCAGCTTAAATCCGGGCTACGAGCAGTACTTC. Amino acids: CASSLNPGYEQYF.

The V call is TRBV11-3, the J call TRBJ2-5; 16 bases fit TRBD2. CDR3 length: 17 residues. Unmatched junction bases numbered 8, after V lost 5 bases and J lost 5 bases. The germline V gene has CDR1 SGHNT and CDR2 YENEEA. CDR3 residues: CASSQGTSGRADETQYF. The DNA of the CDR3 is TGTGCCAGCAGCCAAGGGACTAGCGGGAGGGCCGATGAGACCCAGTACTTC.

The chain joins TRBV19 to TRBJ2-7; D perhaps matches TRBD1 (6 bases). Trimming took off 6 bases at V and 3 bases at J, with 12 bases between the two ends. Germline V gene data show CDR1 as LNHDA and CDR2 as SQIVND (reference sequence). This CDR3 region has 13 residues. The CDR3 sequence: CASRDSGYYEQYF. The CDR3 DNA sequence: TGTGCCAGTAGGGACAGTGGGTACTACGAGCAGTACTTC.

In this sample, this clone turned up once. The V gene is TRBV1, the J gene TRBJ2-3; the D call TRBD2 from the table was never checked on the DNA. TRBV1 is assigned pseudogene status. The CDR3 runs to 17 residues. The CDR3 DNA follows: TGCACCAGCAGCCAAGAATGGGCGGGGGGGCCTACAGATACGCAGTATTTT. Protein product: CTSSQEWAGGPTDTQYF.

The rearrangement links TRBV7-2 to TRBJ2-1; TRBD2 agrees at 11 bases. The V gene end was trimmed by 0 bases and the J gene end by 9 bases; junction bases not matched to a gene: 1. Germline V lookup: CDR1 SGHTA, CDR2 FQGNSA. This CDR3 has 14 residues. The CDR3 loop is CASSLALAGGEQFF. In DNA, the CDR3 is TGTGCCAGCAGCTTAGCTCTAGCGGGGGGTGAGCAGTTCTTC. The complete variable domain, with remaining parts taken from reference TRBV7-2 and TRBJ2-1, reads GAGVSQSPSNKVTEKGKDVELRCDPISGHTALYWYRQSLGQGLEFLIYFQGNSAPDKSGLPSDRFSAERTGGSVSTLTIQRTQQEDSAVYLCASSLALAGGEQFFGPGTRLTVL.

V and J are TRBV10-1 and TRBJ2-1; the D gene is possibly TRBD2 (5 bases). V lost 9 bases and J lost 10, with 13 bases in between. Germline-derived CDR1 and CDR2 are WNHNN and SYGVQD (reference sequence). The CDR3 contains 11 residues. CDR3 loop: CARELSGEQFF. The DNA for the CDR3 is TGCGCCAGGGAATTGAGCGGAGAGCAGTTCTTC.

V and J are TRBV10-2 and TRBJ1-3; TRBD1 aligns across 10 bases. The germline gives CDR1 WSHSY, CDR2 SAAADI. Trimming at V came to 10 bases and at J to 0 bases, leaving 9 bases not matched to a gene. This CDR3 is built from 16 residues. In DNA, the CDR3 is TGCGCCACCCAACCGGGACAGGGGTTCTCTGGAAACACCATATATTTT. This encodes CATQPGQGFSGNTIYF.

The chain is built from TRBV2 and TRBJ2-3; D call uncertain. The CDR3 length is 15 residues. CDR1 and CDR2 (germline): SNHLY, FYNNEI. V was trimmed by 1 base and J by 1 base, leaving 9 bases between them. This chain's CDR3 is CASSEGSLRTDTQYF. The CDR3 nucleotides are TGTGCCAGCAGTGAAGGGTCCCTCCGCACAGATACGCAGTATTTT.

The CDR3 DNA reads as TGTGCCAGCAGTACGGGACAGGGGGGATATGGCTACACCTTC. Translation: CASSTGQGGYGYTF. The chain employs TRBV28 and TRBJ1-2; 11 nucleotides agree with TRBD1. CDR1 MDHEN and CDR2 SYDVKM come from the germline V gene. This CDR3 is built from 14 residues. The V gene end was trimmed by 5 bases and the J gene end by 5 bases; junction bases not matched to a gene: 4.

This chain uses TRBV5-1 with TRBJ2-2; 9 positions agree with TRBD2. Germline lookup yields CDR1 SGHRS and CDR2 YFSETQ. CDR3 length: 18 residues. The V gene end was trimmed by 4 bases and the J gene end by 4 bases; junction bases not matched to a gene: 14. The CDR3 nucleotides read TGCGCCAGCAGCCAGGCAAGCGGGAGGAGCCCGAGCACCGGGGAGCTGTTTTTT. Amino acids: CASSQASGRSPSTGELFF. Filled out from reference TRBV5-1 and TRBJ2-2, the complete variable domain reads KAGVTQTPRYLIKTRGQQVTLSCSPISGHRSVSWYQQTPGQGLQFLFEYFSETQRNKGNFPGRFSGRQFSNSRSEMNVSTLELGDSALYLCASSQASGRSPSTGELFFGEGSRLTVL.

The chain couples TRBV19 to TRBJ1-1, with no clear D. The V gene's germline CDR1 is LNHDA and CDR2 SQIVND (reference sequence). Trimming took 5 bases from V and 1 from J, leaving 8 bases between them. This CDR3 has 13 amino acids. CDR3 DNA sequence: TGTGCCAGTAGTTCAGGCGGGAACACTGAAGCTTTCTTT. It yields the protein CASSSGGNTEAFF.

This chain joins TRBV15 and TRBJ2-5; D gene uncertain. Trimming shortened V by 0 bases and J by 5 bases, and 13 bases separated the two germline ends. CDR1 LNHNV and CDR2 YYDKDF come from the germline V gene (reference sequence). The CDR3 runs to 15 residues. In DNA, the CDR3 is TGTGCCACCAGCAGAGATTTTGGGTTACGGGAGACCCAGTACTTC. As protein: CATSRDFGLRETQYF.